This T cell receptor beta chain is drawn from a study of blood T cell repertoires in COVID-19. CDR1 and CDR2 from the germline V gene are SGHRS and YFSETQ. The germline V and J ends were trimmed by 0 bases and 9 bases, with 19 bases remaining between them. The CDR3 runs 15 residues. Sequencing used immunoSEQ multiplex PCR; TCRdb keeps in-frame clones, though not all of them. The top ten hold about 2.5% of the sample, which has about 120,000 clones, under 80% seen once. This chain connects TRBV5-1 to TRBJ2-7; D may be TRBD1 (6 bases). Sequenced material: peripheral blood. The sequence came from a man aged 50 to 59 with acute or convalescent COVID-19. The CDR3 sequence: CASSLDSGTPKGQYF. The CDR3, as DNA: TGCGCCAGCAGCTTGGACTCCGGGACACCGAAAGGGCAGTACTTC.